The clone carrying this TCR beta chain was found once. Assay: immunoSEQ multiplex PCR; the TCRdb copy retains only in-frame clones and omits some. Of around 30,000 clones detected, nearly 85% appear once; the ten largest clones hold 5.1%. This specimen belongs to a study of neoadjuvant nivolumab and ipilimumab in lung cancer. This receptor was taken from an adult with non-small cell lung cancer. Source: tumor tissue, taken after neoadjuvant nivolumab, alone or with ipilimumab, at or shortly before surgery.

The CDR3 protein is CASSETSGGQETQYF. CDR3 DNA: TGTGCCAGCAGTGAAACGAGCGGGGGGCAAGAGACCCAGTACTTC. This sequence joins TRBV6-1 and TRBJ2-5; 9 positions match TRBD2. CDR3 size: 15 residues. Germline trimming cut 2 bases from V and 2 bases from J; bases unmatched to any gene: 3. Germline CDR1 and CDR2: MNHNS and SASEGT.